This paragraph covers one TCR beta chain sequence. Its target is unknown. These data come from a study of cytomegalovirus exposure and HLA in healthy donors. Across the whole study: Genotyping showed around 80% of 300 to 450 donors falling in the Caucasian-associated ancestry cluster. Study-wide findings and caveats: A later analysis showed HLA-associated TCR beta chains outstripping equally common others in clonal expansion.

Germline-derived CDR1 and CDR2 are MNHNY and SVGAGI (reference sequence). The CDR3 has 11 residues. Trimming took off 5 bases at V and 4 bases at J, with 3 bases between the two ends. Amplification used 60 Vbeta primers and 13 Jbeta primers. Sequencing was performed with immunoSEQ multiplex PCR; in TCRdb, only in-frame clones are kept and a portion is missing. The sample gives around 87,000 clones, roughly 80% of which show up once; 1.2% is in the top ten. Sequences were obtained from PBMCs. This sequence was found in a girl aged 2 to 9 in good health and CMV-seropositive. V gene TRBV6-6 combines with J gene TRBJ2-1; D remains ambiguous. The CDR3 coding sequence is TGTGCCAGCAGTCAATACAATGAGCAGTTCTTC. Protein product: CASSQYNEQFF.